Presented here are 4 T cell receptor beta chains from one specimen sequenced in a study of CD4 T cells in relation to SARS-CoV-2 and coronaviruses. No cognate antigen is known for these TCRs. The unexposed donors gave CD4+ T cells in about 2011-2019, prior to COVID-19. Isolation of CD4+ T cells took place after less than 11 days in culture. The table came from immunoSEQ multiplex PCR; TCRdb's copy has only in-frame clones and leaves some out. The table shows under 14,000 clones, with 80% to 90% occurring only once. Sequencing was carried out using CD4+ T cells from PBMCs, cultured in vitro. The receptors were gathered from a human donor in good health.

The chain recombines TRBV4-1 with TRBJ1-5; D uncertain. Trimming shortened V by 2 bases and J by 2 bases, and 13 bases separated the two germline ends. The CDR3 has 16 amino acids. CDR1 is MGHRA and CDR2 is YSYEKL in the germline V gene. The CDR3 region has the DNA TGCGCCAGCAGCCAAACGACCACAAGGGGCAATCAGCCCCAGCATTTT. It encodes CASSQTTTRGNQPQHF.

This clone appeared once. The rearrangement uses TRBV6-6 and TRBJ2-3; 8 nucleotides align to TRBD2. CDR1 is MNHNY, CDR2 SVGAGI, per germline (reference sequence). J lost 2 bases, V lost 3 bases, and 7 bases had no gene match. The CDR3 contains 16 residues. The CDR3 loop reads CASSYSPGGTTDTQYF. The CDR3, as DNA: TGTGCCAGCAGTTATTCCCCGGGGGGGACCACAGATACGCAGTATTTT.

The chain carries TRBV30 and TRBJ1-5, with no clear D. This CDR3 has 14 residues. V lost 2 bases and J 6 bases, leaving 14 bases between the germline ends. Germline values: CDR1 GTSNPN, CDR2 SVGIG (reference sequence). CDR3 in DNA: TGTGCCTGGAGTATCGGAAGGTCCGCTCAGCCCCAGCATTTT. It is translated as CAWSIGRSAQPQHF.

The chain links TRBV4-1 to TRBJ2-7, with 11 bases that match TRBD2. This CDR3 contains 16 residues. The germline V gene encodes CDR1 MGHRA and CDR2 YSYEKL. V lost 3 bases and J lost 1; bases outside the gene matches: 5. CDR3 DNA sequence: TGCGCCAGCAGCCATCCCCTAGCGGGGGGTTCCTACGAGCAGTACTTC. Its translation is CASSHPLAGGSYEQYF.